This TCR beta chain was sequenced during a study of a mutant IDH1 vaccine in newly diagnosed glioma. Findings and caveats of the study: Whatever changes occurred in top peripheral T cell clonotypes seemed unrelated to pseudoprogression.

V shed 0 bases, J shed 3 bases, and the junction held 4 bases outside the gene matches. Germline V gives CDR1 SGHRS, CDR2 YFSETQ. This CDR3 contains 16 residues. Remarks on this clone: Antigen: not known.

Clones were read by immunoSEQ multiplex PCR, and TCRdb kept only the in-frame ones, dropping some. The data contain around 82,000 clones, 82% of them singletons. Time point indicated: baseline, week 1 (first vaccination visit). Treatment specified: pre-vaccination baseline after standard-of-care therapy. The material was PBMCs, obtained from a glioma patient treated with radiotherapy, temozolomide or both. J is TRBJ1-3 and V is TRBV5-1, with TRBD1 matching over 9 bases. The receptor's source is a man in his forties or fifties with glioma. Some clones in this sample may be carry-over from other donors' samples. The CDR3 nucleotides read TGCGCCAGCAGCTTGGCCGGGACAGGGTTTGGAAACACCATATATTTT. Translating it yields CASSLAGTGFGNTIYF.